Each of the 27 T cell receptor beta chains below was sequenced from the same sample in a study of blood T cell repertoires in COVID-19 (dated by TCRdb to 2018 to 2020). The method was the immunoSEQ multiplex PCR assay. TCRdb carries this immuneACCESS record with in-frame sequences only. Its versions omit some clonotypes, under half of them owing to an unresolved V gene in the studies checked, with the rest unexplained. Here the sample has 260,000 or so clones; approximately 88% occur a single time. The ten largest clones add up to 9% to 9.5% of the sample. Input material: peripheral blood. The receptors come from a man aged 18 to 29 with active or convalescent COVID-19.

The chain joins TRBV18 to TRBJ1-1, with TRBD1 matching 7 bases. This CDR3 has 15 residues. After removal of 2 bases from V and 4 bases from J, the junction contained 7 bases not matched to a gene. In germline, CDR1 is KGHSH, CDR2 LQKENI. The CDR3 DNA is TGTGCCAGCTCACCAAGTTACAGGGGTGGCACTGAAGCTTTCTTT. It yields the protein CASSPSYRGGTEAFF.

The rearrangement joins TRBV5-1 to TRBJ1-2; unclear D gene. The CDR3 totals 17 residues. With 0 bases removed from V and 1 base from J, the gap between germline ends came to 16 bases. Germline V gene data show CDR1 as SGHRS and CDR2 as YFSETQ. The CDR3 nucleotides are TGCGCCAGCAGCTTGGGCCTTACAGAGACCCTTAACTATGGCTACACCTTC. It yields the protein CASSLGLTETLNYGYTF.

The count of this clone is one. The chain has TRBV29-1 and TRBJ1-4, with 9 bases lining up with TRBD1. Trimming cost V 4 bases and J 8 bases; bases outside gene matches: 2. Germline CDR1 and CDR2: SQVTM and ANQGSEA. This CDR3 is 12 amino acids long. The CDR3 bases are TGCAGCGTTGGGACAGGGGTCGAAAAACTGTTTTTT. Translated: CSVGTGVEKLFF.

This chain uses TRBV5-1 with TRBJ1-2; 7 bases fit TRBD1. The germline CDR1 and CDR2 sequences are SGHRS and YFSETQ. This CDR3 contains 16 residues. V was pared by 4 bases and J by 8 bases, with 17 bases of the junction left unmatched. The CDR3 here is CASSPHPFTGEGGYTF. CDR3 bases: TGCGCCAGCAGCCCCCACCCGTTTACAGGGGAAGGGGGCTACACCTTC.

The DNA for the CDR3 is TGTGCCAGCAGTTACGGTCGCGCGGGGGGTCTCGAGACCCAGTACTTC. Encoded protein: CASSYGRAGGLETQYF. The rearrangement uses TRBV6-5 and TRBJ2-5; 8 bases line up with TRBD2. This CDR3 comprises 16 residues. V dropped 2 bases and J dropped 5; count of bases not matched to a gene: 10. In germline, CDR1 is MNHEY, CDR2 SVGAGI.

The rearrangement links TRBV5-1 to TRBJ1-3; 7 nucleotides agree with TRBD1. Germline loops: CDR1 SGHRS, CDR2 YFSETQ. The V and J ends lost 0 bases and 1 base, in that order; junction bases with no gene match: 7. CDR3 length: 17 residues. The CDR3 sequence: CASSLDSGGKSGNTIYF. CDR3 coding DNA: TGCGCCAGCAGCTTGGATTCAGGGGGAAAGTCTGGAAACACCATATATTTT.

The chain has TRBV2 and TRBJ1-1; D remains unclear. The V and J ends lost 5 bases and 8 bases respectively, with 18 bases between them. There are 14 residues in the CDR3. Looked up from germline, CDR1 is SNHLY and CDR2 is FYNNEI. The CDR3 here is CASSPQRVGGEAFF. Written as DNA, the CDR3 is TGTGCCAGCAGTCCCCAGCGGGTAGGCGGGGAAGCTTTCTTT.

V gene TRBV6-2 or TRBV6-3 combines with J gene TRBJ2-6, with 10 bases aligning to TRBD1. J lost 3 bases, V lost 2 bases, and 16 bases had no gene match. Germline V gene lookup returns CDR1 MNHEY and CDR2 SVGEGT. CDR3 length: 21 residues. In DNA form, the CDR3 reads TGTGCCAGCAGTTACATCCTCACCCGGGACAGGGGAGGTGTTGGGGCCAACGTCCTGACTTTC. This codes for CASSYILTRDRGGVGANVLTF.

The chain uses TRBV5-1 and TRBJ1-1, with 7 nucleotides matching TRBD1. CDR3 size: 16 residues. The ends lost 4 bases at V and 1 base at J; junction bases unmatched: 10. Germline V gene data show CDR1 as SGHRS and CDR2 as YFSETQ. The CDR3 protein is CASSRTWDRTNTEAFF. DNA for the CDR3: TGCGCCAGCAGCCGTACCTGGGACAGAACGAACACTGAAGCTTTCTTT.

The rearrangement links TRBV10-1 to TRBJ2-2, with TRBD2 matching over 7 bases. J lost 5 bases, V lost 3 bases, and 6 bases had no gene match. The germline V gene encodes CDR1 WNHNN and CDR2 SYGVQD (reference sequence). The CDR3 consists of 15 residues. In DNA form, the CDR3 reads TGCGCCAGCAGTGAACGAGCGGGGAGGACCGGGGAGCTGTTTTTT. Translation gives CASSERAGRTGELFF.

V gene TRBV3-1 (or the pseudogene TRBV3-2) combines with J gene TRBJ2-4; D unclear. The CDR3 totals 17 residues. V was shortened by 2 bases and J by 1 base, with 15 bases between the two germline ends. CDR1 LGHDT and CDR2 YNNKEL come from the germline V gene (reference sequence). CDR3 DNA: TGTGCCAGCAGCCAAAAGTACAGACAATCGGCCAAAAACATTCAGTACTTC. It translates to CASSQKYRQSAKNIQYF.

The chain links TRBV3-1 (or the pseudogene TRBV3-2) to TRBJ2-3; 10 bases are a match to TRBD1. CDR3 length: 15 residues. V dropped 5 bases and J dropped 9; count of bases not matched to a gene: 11. Per germline, CDR1 LGHDT and CDR2 YNNKEL (reference sequence). CDR3: CASSDWDRGGETQYF. CDR3 coding DNA: TGTGCCAGCAGCGACTGGGACAGGGGAGGAGAGACGCAGTATTTT.

The rearrangement joins TRBV4-2 to TRBJ1-1; unclear D gene. The CDR3 loop spans 14 amino acids. The germline V and J ends were trimmed by 4 bases and 2 bases, with 11 bases remaining between them. Germline loops: CDR1 LGHNA, CDR2 YNFKEQ. The CDR3 is CASSRAAGNTEAFF. Written as DNA, the CDR3 is TGTGCCAGCAGCCGAGCGGCAGGTAACACTGAAGCTTTCTTT.

The chain uses TRBV11-2 and TRBJ1-2; D possibly corresponds to TRBD1 (5 bases). Germline V gene data show CDR1 as SGHAT and CDR2 as FQNNGV. The CDR3 length is 13 residues. The V gene lost 3 bases and the J gene lost 4 bases, with 9 bases spanning the gap. The CDR3 region has the DNA TGTGCCAGCAGCTTTGGGGGGATCTATGGCTACACCTTC. This sequence encodes CASSFGGIYGYTF.

V is TRBV7-9 and J is TRBJ1-3; TRBD1 aligns across 8 bases. The CDR3 loop spans 15 amino acids. Germline V gives CDR1 SEHNR, CDR2 FQNEAQ (reference sequence). After removal of 6 bases from V and 2 bases from J, the junction contained 6 bases not matched to a gene. The CDR3 here is CASRPDRVTGNTIYF. CDR3 DNA sequence: TGTGCCAGCAGACCGGACAGGGTTACTGGAAACACCATATATTTT.

This chain connects TRBV4-1 to TRBJ2-1, with 9 positions matching TRBD2. Per germline, CDR1 MGHRA and CDR2 YSYEKL. The CDR3 runs 17 residues. The J segment lost 8 bases and the V segment lost 0 bases, leaving 11 bases of the junction unmatched. The CDR3 is CASSQDRAGGMIDEQFF. CDR3 in DNA: TGCGCCAGCAGCCAAGACAGGGCGGGGGGGATGATAGATGAGCAGTTCTTC.

In its sample, this clone was seen a few times. The chain recombines TRBV7-2 with TRBJ1-1, with D possibly matching TRBD1 (6 bases). Looked up from germline, CDR1 is SGHTA and CDR2 is FQGNSA. The length of the CDR3 is 15 residues. V was trimmed by 4 bases and J by 10 bases, leaving 22 bases between them. This chain's CDR3 is CASSSSTGLGGRAFF. CDR3 DNA sequence: TGTGCCAGCAGCTCATCAACAGGGTTGGGCGGTAGAGCTTTCTTT.

J is TRBJ2-7 and V is TRBV4-2; TRBD2 aligns across 9 bases. The junction had 18 bases not matched to a gene; V was cut back by 0 bases and J by 9 bases. CDR1 and CDR2 (germline): LGHNA, YNFKEQ. This CDR3 has 18 amino acids. CDR3 nucleotide sequence: TGTGCCAGCAGCCAAGAAGTTCAGCGAGCGGGGGGCTTACGAGCGCAGTACTTC. Residues: CASSQEVQRAGGLRAQYF.

This clone turned up a few times. The chain couples TRBV27 to TRBJ1-2; the D gene is possibly TRBD1 (6 bases). V lost 4 bases and J 4 bases, leaving 16 bases between the germline ends. The germline V gene encodes CDR1 MNHEY and CDR2 SMNVEV (reference sequence). The CDR3 sequence is 15 residues long. The CDR3 region is CASSSAGGRIYGYTF. CDR3 DNA sequence: TGTGCCAGCAGTTCCGCCGGGGGGCGAATCTATGGCTACACCTTC.

This chain uses TRBV9 with TRBJ1-1; D call uncertain. Germline V gene data show CDR1 as SGDLS and CDR2 as YYNGEE. This CDR3 region has 15 residues. V dropped 4 bases and J dropped 6 bases, with 19 bases sitting between them. The chain's CDR3 is CASSPAGARGSEAFF. Written as DNA, the CDR3 is TGTGCCAGCAGCCCAGCGGGAGCAAGAGGGTCTGAAGCTTTCTTT.

The V and J genes are TRBV27 and TRBJ1-4, with D unclear. Trimming shortened V by 5 bases and J by 3 bases, and 13 bases separated the two germline ends. Germline lookup yields CDR1 MNHEY and CDR2 SMNVEV (reference sequence). CDR3 length equals 15 residues. The CDR3 reads CASSRSLQSNEKLFF. For the CDR3, the DNA is TGTGCCAGCAGTAGATCATTGCAGTCTAATGAAAAACTGTTTTTT.

The rearrangement links TRBV29-1 to TRBJ1-1; D call uncertain. CDR1 and CDR2 from the germline V gene are SQVTM and ANQGSEA. V was shortened by 1 base and J by 0 bases, with 3 bases between the two germline ends. CDR3 length: 12 amino acids. The CDR3 DNA reads as TGCAGCGTTGAAGGCGTGAACACTGAAGCTTTCTTT. Translating gives CSVEGVNTEAFF.

The chain is built from TRBV3-1 (or the pseudogene TRBV3-2) and TRBJ2-1; D remains ambiguous. CDR3 size: 17 residues. Trimming shortened V by 4 bases and J by 5 bases, and 21 bases separated the two germline ends. From germline, CDR1 is LGHDT and CDR2 YNNKEL (reference sequence). The DNA of the CDR3 is TGTGCCAGCAGCCGATACCAAGGCACTGGGCCCCACAATGAGCAGTTCTTC. Translation gives CASSRYQGTGPHNEQFF.

The CDR3: CASSPRGFEETQYF. The CDR3, as DNA: TGCGCCAGCAGCCCCCGGGGATTCGAAGAGACCCAGTACTTC. The V gene is TRBV5-1, the J gene TRBJ2-5, with a weak D call TRBD2 (5 bases). V shed 4 bases and J shed 3 bases, with 13 bases lying between them. Germline-derived CDR1 and CDR2 are SGHRS and YFSETQ. This CDR3 has 14 amino acids.

This clone has just one count. The chain combines TRBV11-3 with TRBJ2-1; D is unclear. The CDR3 runs 15 residues. The germline V and J ends were trimmed by 1 base and 3 bases, with 10 bases remaining between them. CDR1 is SGHNT and CDR2 is YENEEA in the germline V gene. The CDR3 loop reads CASSLGRFSYNEQFF. CDR3 DNA sequence: TGTGCCAGCAGCTTAGGTAGATTTAGCTACAATGAGCAGTTCTTC. The whole variable domain, filled in from reference TRBV11-3 and TRBJ2-1, reads EAGVVQSPRYKIIEKKQPVAFWCNPISGHNTLYWYLQNLGQGPELLIRYENEEAVDDSQLPKDRFSAERLKGVDSTLKIQPAELGDSAVYLCASSLGRFSYNEQFFGPGTRLTVL.

This sequence joins TRBV10-3 and TRBJ2-1, with 9 bases fitting TRBD1. The CDR3 extends over 12 amino acids. The germline V gene has CDR1 ENHRY and CDR2 SYGVKD. With V trimmed by 7 bases and J by 10 bases, 5 bases remained unmatched. Here the CDR3 reads CAIIDRGGEQFF. The CDR3 nucleotides read TGTGCCATCATCGACAGGGGGGGCGAGCAGTTCTTC.

The rearrangement joins TRBV5-5 to TRBJ1-1; TRBD1 is a possible D gene (5 bases). This CDR3 is built from 15 residues. Trimming took off 0 bases at V and 0 bases at J, with 9 bases between the two ends. CDR1 is SGHKS and CDR2 is YYEKEE in the germline V gene (reference sequence). The CDR3 DNA follows: TGTGCCAGCAGCTTGGCAGGGTCCATGAACACTGAAGCTTTCTTT. Translating it yields CASSLAGSMNTEAFF.